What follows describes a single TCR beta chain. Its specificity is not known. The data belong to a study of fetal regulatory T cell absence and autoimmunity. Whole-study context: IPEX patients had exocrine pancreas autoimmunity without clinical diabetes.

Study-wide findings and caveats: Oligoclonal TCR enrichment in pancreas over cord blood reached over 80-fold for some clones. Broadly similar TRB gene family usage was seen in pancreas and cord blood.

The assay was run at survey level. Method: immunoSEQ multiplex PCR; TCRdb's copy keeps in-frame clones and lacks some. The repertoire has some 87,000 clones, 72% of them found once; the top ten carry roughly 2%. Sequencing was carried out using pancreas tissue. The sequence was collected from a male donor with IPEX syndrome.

CDR3: CSVRTSGSYEQYF. CDR3 bases: TGCAGCGTTCGGACTAGCGGGAGTTACGAGCAGTACTTC. This rearrangement joins TRBV29-1 to TRBJ2-7; 13 positions match TRBD2. CDR1 and CDR2 from the germline V gene are SQVTM and ANQGSEA. Trimming at V came to 5 bases and at J to 4 bases, leaving 2 bases not matched to a gene. This CDR3 spans 13 amino acids.